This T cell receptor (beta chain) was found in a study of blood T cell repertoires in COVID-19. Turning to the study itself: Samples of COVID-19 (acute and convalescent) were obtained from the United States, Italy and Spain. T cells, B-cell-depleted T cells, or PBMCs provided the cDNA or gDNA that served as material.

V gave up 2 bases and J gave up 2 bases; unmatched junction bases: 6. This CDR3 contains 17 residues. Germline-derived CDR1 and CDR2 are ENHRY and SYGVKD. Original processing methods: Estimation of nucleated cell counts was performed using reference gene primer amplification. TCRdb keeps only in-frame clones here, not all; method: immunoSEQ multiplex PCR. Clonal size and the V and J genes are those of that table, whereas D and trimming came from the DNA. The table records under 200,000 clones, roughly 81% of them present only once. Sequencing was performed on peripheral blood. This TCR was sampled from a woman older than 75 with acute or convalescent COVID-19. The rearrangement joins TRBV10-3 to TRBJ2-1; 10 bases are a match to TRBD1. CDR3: CAISEPGGTGAYNEQFF. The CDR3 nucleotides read TGTGCCATCAGTGAGCCCGGGGGGACAGGGGCCTACAATGAGCAGTTCTTC.